This T cell receptor beta chain was observed in a study of early T cells in non-severe SARS-CoV-2 infection. TCRdb used MiXCR to reprocess the 5' RACE reads, holding one entry per CDR3 protein. There are 50,000 to 65,000 distinct CDR3 sequences in the sample; under 15% occur only once, and about 1.3% lies in the top ten. Sequencing was carried out using whole blood. The origin of this receptor is an adult who was a healthcare worker with PCR-confirmed SARS-CoV-2 infection or an uninfected control (not recorded which).

The CDR3 loop reads CSAPGLAEYNEQFF. The CDR3 DNA reads as TGCAGTGCTCCAGGACTAGCGGAGTACAATGAGCAGTTCTTC. The V gene is TRBV20-1, the J gene TRBJ2-1; 10 bases map to TRBD2. V shed 5 bases and J 4 bases; nucleotides not matched to a gene: 5. The germline V gene encodes CDR1 DFQATT and CDR2 SNEGSKA (reference sequence). The CDR3 loop spans 14 amino acids.